This TCR beta chain was obtained from a study of control samples from healthy donors and cancer patients. Produced via immunoSEQ multiplex PCR; TCRdb's table is partial and in-frame only. This sample has more than 150,000 clones, with over 85% found just once. Germline V gives CDR1 ENHRY, CDR2 SYGVKD. V was clipped by 10 bases and J by 6 bases; unmatched bases: 7. CDR3 length: 12 amino acids. The origin of this receptor is a man younger than 30 in good health. The rearrangement joins TRBV10-3 to TRBJ1-1; 8 bases map to TRBD1. The specimen was blood. The CDR3 sequence: CATTQQGAEAFF. The DNA for the CDR3 is TGTGCCACAACACAACAGGGGGCTGAAGCTTTCTTT.